The source of this T cell receptor (beta chain) is a study of identical twins. Study conclusions and caveats: Out-of-frame alpha sequences shared between twins exhibited an excess of low generation probability. The abundant beta clonotypes from cord blood had fewer insertions, and memory repertoires had none of this.

After template switching added a universal primer site, the resulting cDNA carried unique molecular identifiers. A single record per CDR3 protein comes from TCRdb applying MiXCR to the 5' RACE reads. The sample contains 450,000 to 650,000 distinct CDR3 sequences, 13% to 15% of which appear only once. The CDR3 spans 15 residues. The germline CDR1 and CDR2 sequences are DFQATT and SNEGSKA (reference sequence). V trimming: 3 bases; J trimming: 0 bases; junction bases outside the gene matches: 6. This clonotype was seen a handful of times. The antigen remains undetermined. These data were also reused for a study on yellow fever vaccine responses in identical twins.

Sequenced input: CD4+ T cells sorted from blood. The genes are TRBV20-1 and TRBJ2-3, with 7 nucleotides matching TRBD2. The clonotype comes from a woman under 30 in good health. CDR3 in amino acids: CSASGLAESTDTQYF. CDR3 in DNA: TGCAGTGCTAGCGGTCTAGCGGAAAGCACAGATACGCAGTATTTT.